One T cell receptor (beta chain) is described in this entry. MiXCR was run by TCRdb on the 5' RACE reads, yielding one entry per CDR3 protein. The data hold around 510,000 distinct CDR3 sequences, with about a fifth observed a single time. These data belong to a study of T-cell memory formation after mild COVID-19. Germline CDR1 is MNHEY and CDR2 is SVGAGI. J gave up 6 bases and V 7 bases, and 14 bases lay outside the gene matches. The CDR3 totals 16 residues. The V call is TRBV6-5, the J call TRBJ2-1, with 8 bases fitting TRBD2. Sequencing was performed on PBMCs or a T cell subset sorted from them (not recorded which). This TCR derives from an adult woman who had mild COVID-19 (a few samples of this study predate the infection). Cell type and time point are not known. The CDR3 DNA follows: TGTGCCAGCATGTATAGTCACGGGGGGGCTGTCAATGAGCAGTTCTTC. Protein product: CASMYSHGGAVNEQFF.